This T cell receptor beta chain was captured by sequencing in a study of blood T cell repertoires in COVID-19. Across the study: COVID-19 samples from acute and convalescent phases originated in the United States, Italy and Spain.

From germline, CDR1 is SGHTA and CDR2 FQGNSA. Trimming stripped 7 bases from V and 5 bases from J, with 14 bases between. This CDR3 has 13 residues. The data were produced by immunoSEQ multiplex PCR, yet TCRdb's version contains in-frame clones alone and is incomplete. The sample consists of hundreds of thousands of clones, around 88% of them appearing once. The sequenced material came from peripheral blood. The chain couples TRBV7-2 to TRBJ1-1, with D possibly matching TRBD1 (5 bases). The source of this sequence is a woman aged 70-85 years with COVID-19, enrolled during active disease. This CDR3 reads CASTRVVGTEAFF. The CDR3 nucleotides read TGTGCCAGCACCAGGGTTGTGGGGACTGAAGCTTTCTTT.